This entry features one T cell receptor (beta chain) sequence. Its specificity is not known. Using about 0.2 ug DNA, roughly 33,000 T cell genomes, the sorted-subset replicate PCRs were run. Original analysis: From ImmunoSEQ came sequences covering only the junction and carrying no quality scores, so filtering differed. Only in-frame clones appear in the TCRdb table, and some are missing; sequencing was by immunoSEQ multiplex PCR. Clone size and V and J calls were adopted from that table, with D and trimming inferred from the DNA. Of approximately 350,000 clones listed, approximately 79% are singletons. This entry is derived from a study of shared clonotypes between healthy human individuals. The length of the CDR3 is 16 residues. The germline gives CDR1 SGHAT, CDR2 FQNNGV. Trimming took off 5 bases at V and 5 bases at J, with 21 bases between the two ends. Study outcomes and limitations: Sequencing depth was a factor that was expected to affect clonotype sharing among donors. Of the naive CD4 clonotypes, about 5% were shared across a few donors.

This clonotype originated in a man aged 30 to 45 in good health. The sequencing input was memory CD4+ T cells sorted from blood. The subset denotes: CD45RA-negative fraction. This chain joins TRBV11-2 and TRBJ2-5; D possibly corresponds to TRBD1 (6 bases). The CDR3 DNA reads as TGTGCCAGCAGCCCTGGGGGCGGATGGGTGAGGGAGACCCAGTACTTC. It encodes CASSPGGGWVRETQYF.